This T cell receptor beta chain was observed in a study of T-cell memory formation after mild COVID-19. Study-level information: In these data, TCR clusters were largely donor specific.

On this clonotype itself: Its matching antigen is unknown.

Researchers used 5'RACE with constant-segment primers to make TCR alpha and TCR beta cDNA libraries that carry sample barcodes and UMIs. One entry per CDR3 protein results from TCRdb running MiXCR on the 5' RACE reads. This sample yields hundreds of thousands of distinct CDR3 sequences, of which 15% to 20% are seen a single time; 20% to 25% belongs to the top ten. V shed 9 bases, J shed 5 bases, and the junction held 5 bases outside the gene matches. Looked up from germline, CDR1 is LNHDA and CDR2 is SQIVND (reference sequence). This CDR3 spans 14 amino acids. Study-level points and caveats: Among clones contracting day 15 to 85, CD4/CD8 was balanced, whereas later expanders leaned CD4+. Cross-reactive memory appears to have joined, as suggested by some responding clones showing up in pre-infection memory.

The source is a man aged 18 to 29 who had mild COVID-19 (a few samples of this study predate the infection). Cell type and time point are not known. The specimen sequenced was PBMCs or a T cell subset sorted from them (not recorded which). V usage is TRBV19 and J usage is TRBJ1-5, with 12 bases fitting TRBD1. The DNA for the CDR3 is TGTGCCAGCGCGGGGACAGGGGGCTATCAGCCCCAGCATTTT. It encodes CASAGTGGYQPQHF.